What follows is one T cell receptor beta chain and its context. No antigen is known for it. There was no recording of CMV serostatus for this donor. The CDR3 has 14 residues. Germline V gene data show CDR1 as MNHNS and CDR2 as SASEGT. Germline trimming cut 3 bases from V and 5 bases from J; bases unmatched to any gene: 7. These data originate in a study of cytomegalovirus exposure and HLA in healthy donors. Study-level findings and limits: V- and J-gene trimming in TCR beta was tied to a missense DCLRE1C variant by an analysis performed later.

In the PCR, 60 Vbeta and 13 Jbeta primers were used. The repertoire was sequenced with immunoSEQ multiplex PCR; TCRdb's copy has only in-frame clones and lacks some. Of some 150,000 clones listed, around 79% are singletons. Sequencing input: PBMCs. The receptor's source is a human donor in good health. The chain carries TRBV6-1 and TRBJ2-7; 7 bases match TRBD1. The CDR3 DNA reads TGTGCCAGCAGTGATCGGACAGGCCCCAACGAGCAGTACTTC. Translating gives CASSDRTGPNEQYF.